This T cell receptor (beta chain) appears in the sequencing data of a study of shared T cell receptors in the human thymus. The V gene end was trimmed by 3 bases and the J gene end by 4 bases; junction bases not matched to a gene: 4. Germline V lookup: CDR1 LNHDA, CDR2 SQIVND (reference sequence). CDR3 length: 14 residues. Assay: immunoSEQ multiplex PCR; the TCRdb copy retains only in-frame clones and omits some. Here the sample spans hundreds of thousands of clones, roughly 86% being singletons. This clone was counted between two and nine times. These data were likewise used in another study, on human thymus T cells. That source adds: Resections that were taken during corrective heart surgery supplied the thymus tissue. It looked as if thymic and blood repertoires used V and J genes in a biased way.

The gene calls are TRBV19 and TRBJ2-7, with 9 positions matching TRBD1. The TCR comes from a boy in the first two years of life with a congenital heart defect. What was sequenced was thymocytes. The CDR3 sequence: CASSIRDRDYEQYF. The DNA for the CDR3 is TGTGCCAGTAGTATCCGGGACAGGGATTACGAGCAGTACTTC. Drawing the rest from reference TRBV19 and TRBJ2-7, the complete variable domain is DGGITQSPKYLFRKEGQNVTLSCEQNLNHDAMYWYRQDPGQGLRLIYYSQIVNDFQKGDIAEGYSVSREKKESFPLTVTSAQKNPTAFYLCASSIRDRDYEQYFGPGTRLTVT.